These T cell receptor beta chains were read from a single sample in a study of beta chain features in type 1 diabetes. Produced via immunoSEQ multiplex PCR; TCRdb's table is partial and in-frame only. Of under 800,000 clones listed, about 14% are singletons. Sample: naive CD4+ T cells from blood. These receptors all stem from a man aged 18 to 35 in good health. Both conserved end residues are part of each CDR3. The D gene is left open where the match is weak. For some rows the clone size is stated as once, few or many, or as a class when expanded; others skip it.

d_call clone_size j_call v_call cdr3_nt cdr3_aa
NA few TRBJ1-3 TRBV7-2 TGTGCCAGCAGCGCAGGGTTTGGAAACACCATATATTTT CASSAGFGNTIYF
NA few TRBJ1-1 TRBV10-3 TGTGCCATCAGTTTACAGGGATCAAGTGGAGCTTTCTTT CAISLQGSSGAFF
TRBD1 NA TRBJ2-3 TRBV6-1 TGTGCCAGCAGTCAAGACAGGGGTACGCAGTATTTT CASSQDRGTQYF
NA NA TRBJ2-7 TRBV4-3 TGCGCCAGCAGCCAAGAGCGCGGGTACGAGCAGTACTTC CASSQERGYEQYF
NA few TRBJ1-2 TRBV4-3 TGCGCCAGCAGCCAAGATTTCGTTGCAGGGAACTATGGCTACACCTTC CASSQDFVAGNYGYTF
TRBD1 NA TRBJ1-6 TRBV5-1 TGCGCCAGCAGCTATTCCCAGGGGGGTTCACCCCTCCACTTT CASSYSQGGSPLHF
TRBD1 NA TRBJ2-5 TRBV9 TGTGCCAGCAGCGTCTCCAGGGGGCGGGAGACCCAGTACTTC CASSVSRGRETQYF
NA few TRBJ1-3 TRBV28 TGTGCCAGCCGTAATCGGGGATCCGGAAACACCATATATTTT CASRNRGSGNTIYF
NA few TRBJ1-2 TRBV27 TGTGCCAGCACCACCTGGGGGCGTGGCTACACCTTC CASTTWGRGYTF
NA NA TRBJ1-5 TRBV10-3 TGTGCCATCAGTGAGGGGTCAAATCAGCCCCAGCATTTT CAISEGSNQPQHF
NA NA TRBJ2-5 TRBV11-2 TGTGCCAGCAGCCCCCTTCAGCGAGAGACCCAGTACTTC CASSPLQRETQYF
NA few TRBJ1-6 TRBV14 TGTGCCAGCAGCCAAGATTGGGGAAGGAATTCACCCCTCCACTTT CASSQDWGRNSPLHF
NA NA TRBJ2-5 TRBV7-2 TGTGCCAGCAGCGCCAGGGGGGGAGGAGCCCAGTACTTC CASSARGGGAQYF
NA NA TRBJ2-3 TRBV5-4 TGTGCCAGCTCTAGCGTAGACCGCACAGATACGCAGTATTTT CASSSVDRTDTQYF
TRBD2 few TRBJ2-3 TRBV2 TGTGCCAGCTTAATCCGGGCTAGCGGGGGGACAGATACGCAGTATTTT CASLIRASGGTDTQYF
TRBD2 few TRBJ2-2 TRBV6-6 TGTGCCAGCGGGACTAGCGGGGGCCTGAACACCGGGGAGCTGTTTTTT CASGTSGGLNTGELFF
TRBD1 NA TRBJ2-5 TRBV6-5 TGTGCCAGCACCCCAATGACAGGGCAAGAGACCCAGTACTTC CASTPMTGQETQYF